This entry is about one T cell receptor (beta chain). Across over 20 US areas, participants ranged in age from 18 to 89 years. Contact with a PCR-confirmed or clinician-diagnosed COVID-19 case occurred within 2 weeks of entry. The sample comes from a study of blood T cell repertoires in COVID-19. Study overall: The origin of the acute and convalescent COVID-19 samples was the United States, Italy and Spain.

CDR3 size: 12 residues. The ends were cut back, 8 bases at V and 5 bases at J, with 15 bases in the middle. Per the germline V gene, CDR1 is SQVTM and CDR2 is ANQGSEA. In the study's own analysis: Researchers report that nucleated cell counts were estimated from reference gene primer amplification. Here immunoSEQ multiplex PCR was the method, and the copy in TCRdb shows in-frame clones only, minus some. V and J calls and clone size are given by that table; D and trimming were obtained from the DNA. The repertoire consists of nearly 300,000 clones, with over 85% occurring once and the leading ten covering 2.5% to 3%.

The sequenced sample was PBMCs or T cells enriched from blood (not recorded which). This TCR was recovered from a woman aged 50 to 65 who had been exposed to COVID-19. The chain is built from TRBV29-1 and TRBJ1-1; no firm D call. The CDR3: CSPEKFGTEAFF. The CDR3, as DNA: TGCAGCCCCGAGAAATTCGGTACTGAAGCTTTCTTT.